This entry features one TCR beta chain sequence. The sample is drawn from a study of CD8+ T cells in alopecia areata. Study-level background: Patients in the treated group were given tofacitinib by mouth, 5 to 10 mg twice a day.

Germline V gene sequence: CDR1 MNHEY, CDR2 SMNVEV (reference sequence). This CDR3 spans 15 amino acids. Unmatched junction bases numbered 9, after V lost 5 bases and J lost 6 bases. It was cDNA, reverse transcribed from extracted RNA, that served as the sequencing template. Clones were sequenced by immunoSEQ multiplex PCR, and TCRdb holds only the in-frame ones, with some missing. The sample lists 130,000 or so clones, 49% occurring once. Material: CD8+ T cells sorted from blood, obtained at week 0. The clonotype originates from a human donor with alopecia areata. V gene TRBV27 combines with J gene TRBJ2-1; TRBD1 agrees at 8 bases. For the CDR3, the DNA is TGTGCCAGCAGTCCCCGGACAGGGCCGGTCAATGAGCAGTTCTTC. It translates to CASSPRTGPVNEQFF.